This T cell receptor (beta chain) derives from a study of OX40 agonist ivuxolimab in advanced cancers. As for the study in general: Prior checkpoint blockade (anti-PD-1, anti-PD-L1 or anti-CTLA-4) was permitted; approximately 41% had it.

Libraries were prepared by immunoSEQ multiplex PCR; TCRdb keeps only in-frame clonotypes and omits some of them. The data show approximately 28,000 clones, roughly 83% seen once. Study findings and constraints: By week 6 at 0.1 to 3.0 mg/kg, blood CD4+ and CD8+ T cells had expanded clonally. Mean expanded clone counts were higher in CD8+ than CD4+ T cells.

To note about this clone: Its specificity is unknown.

Peripheral blood came from all dose cohorts at three timepoints. There are 13 residues in the CDR3. Germline-derived CDR1 and CDR2 are MNHNS and SASEGT. Trimming cost V 6 bases and J 0 bases, with 8 bases left between them. This TCR was sampled from an adult with an advanced solid tumor such as melanoma, head and neck, liver or kidney cancer. The rearrangement links TRBV6-1 to TRBJ1-1; the D is unclear. Specimen: CD4+ or CD8+ T cells sorted from blood, collected in a trial of the OX40 agonist ivuxolimab. CDR3 bases: TGTGCCAGCAGCGGACGGATGAACACTGAAGCTTTCTTT. Translating it yields CASSGRMNTEAFF.